The clone carrying this T cell receptor (beta chain) has a handful of counts. No antigen is known for it. The source of the sample is a study of cytomegalovirus exposure and HLA in healthy donors. Assay: immunoSEQ multiplex PCR; the TCRdb copy retains only in-frame clones and omits some. The top ten hold 1.4% to 1.5% of the sample, which has roughly 130,000 clones, 88% seen once. Study-wide results and caveats: Many donors carried some public TCRs, although rarity characterized most TCR sequences. A subsequent analysis found that TCR clusters from the first cohort also tended to co-occur in the 130 or so validation repertoires, with around 94% of cluster scores above 0. The classifier was said to identify cytomegalovirus status with high specificity and sensitivity. Confirmation in vitro established that a few CMV-associated chains were specific for CMV antigens.

Source material: PBMCs. The sequence was obtained from a man younger than 45 in good health and CMV-seronegative.

CDR3 coding DNA: TGCGCCAGCAGCTTGGCGGTGGGGCTTGACTATGGCTACACCTTC. Encoded protein: CASSLAVGLDYGYTF. V gene TRBV5-1 combines with J gene TRBJ1-2, with a weak D call TRBD1 (5 bases). This CDR3 is built from 15 residues. Trimming shortened V by 0 bases and J by 3 bases, and 12 bases separated the two germline ends. The germline CDR1 and CDR2 sequences are SGHRS and YFSETQ.